These T cell receptor beta chains were read from a single sample in a study of T cells in Graves' hyperthyroidism and ophthalmopathy. TCRdb reprocessed the multiplex PCR reads via MiXCR and lists one record per CDR3 protein. The table shows about 690,000 distinct CDR3 sequences, with 15% to 20% occurring only once. Sample: blood. These receptors originate from a man between 45 and 60 years old with Graves' hyperthyroidism. The CDR3 runs from the conserved cysteine through the conserved F or W. The order of the fields is V gene, J gene, D gene, clone size, CDR3 DNA, CDR3 protein. The D gene is left open where the match is weak. Not all rows give a size; the values are once, few, many and, for expanded clones, a class.

v_call: TRBV19
j_call: TRBJ1-2
d_call: NA
clone_size: NA
cdr3_nt: TGTGCCAGTAGTTCAAACTCCCGGGACGCCTTCTATGGCTACACCTTC
cdr3_aa: CASSSNSRDAFYGYTF

v_call: TRBV27
j_call: TRBJ2-1
d_call: TRBD2
clone_size: NA
cdr3_nt: TGTGCCAGCAGTTTGGGACTAGCGGGGAGGGATGAGCAGTTCTTC
cdr3_aa: CASSLGLAGRDEQFF

v_call: TRBV5-1
j_call: TRBJ2-2
d_call: TRBD2
clone_size: few
cdr3_nt: TGCGCCAGCAGCTTGGCCACAGTAGCGGGAGGTCACACCGGGGAGCTGTTTTTT
cdr3_aa: CASSLATVAGGHTGELFF

v_call: TRBV20-1
j_call: TRBJ2-2
d_call: TRBD2
clone_size: few
cdr3_nt: TGCAGTGCTAAAATGATAGCGGGGGCCAGTGGCGGGGAGCTGTTTTTT
cdr3_aa: CSAKMIAGASGGELFF

v_call: TRBV5-1
j_call: TRBJ2-7
d_call: TRBD2
clone_size: many
cdr3_nt: TGCGCCAGCAGCGCTCCAGGGAGGGAAAACGAGCAGTACTTC
cdr3_aa: CASSAPGRENEQYF

v_call: TRBV6-1
j_call: TRBJ2-3
d_call: TRBD2
clone_size: NA
cdr3_nt: TGTGCCAGCAGCGTTAGCGGGATATGGACAGATACGCAGTATTTT
cdr3_aa: CASSVSGIWTDTQYF

v_call: TRBV20-1
j_call: TRBJ1-1
d_call: NA
clone_size: NA
cdr3_nt: TGCAGTGCTAGAGTCGGCAGTTTGAACACTGAAGCTTTCTTT
cdr3_aa: CSARVGSLNTEAFF

v_call: TRBV19
j_call: TRBJ2-1
d_call: TRBD2
clone_size: few
cdr3_nt: TGTGCCAGTACCTCAGGGACTAGCGGGAACCATGAGCAGTTCTTC
cdr3_aa: CASTSGTSGNHEQFF

v_call: TRBV11-1
j_call: TRBJ1-2
d_call: NA
clone_size: NA
cdr3_nt: TGTGCCAGCAGCCAAACCTACGCCGCTGGCTACACCTTC
cdr3_aa: CASSQTYAAGYTF

v_call: TRBV6-1
j_call: TRBJ2-7
d_call: NA
clone_size: many
cdr3_nt: TGTGCCAGCAGTGAAAGGGGTAGCGGAGGAAGCTCCTACGAGCAGTACTTC
cdr3_aa: CASSERGSGGSSYEQYF

v_call: TRBV6-5
j_call: TRBJ1-1
d_call: TRBD1
clone_size: NA
cdr3_nt: TGTGCCAGCAGTTGGGACAGTGGGGGAGTCACTGAAGCTTTCTTT
cdr3_aa: CASSWDSGGVTEAFF

v_call: TRBV7-2
j_call: TRBJ2-5
d_call: NA
clone_size: many
cdr3_nt: TGTGCCAGCAGCCGGGCGGGTGGATCCAGGTACTTC
cdr3_aa: CASSRAGGSRYF

v_call: TRBV7-2
j_call: TRBJ1-3
d_call: NA
clone_size: NA
cdr3_nt: TGTGCCAGCAGCTCGGGAGGGACCTACACCATATATTTT
cdr3_aa: CASSSGGTYTIYF

v_call: TRBV5-1
j_call: TRBJ2-1
d_call: TRBD2
clone_size: NA
cdr3_nt: TGCGCCAGCAGCTTGCGGGCTAGCGGGAGTGTTAATGAGCAGTTCTTC
cdr3_aa: CASSLRASGSVNEQFF

v_call: TRBV19
j_call: TRBJ1-2
d_call: NA
clone_size: NA
cdr3_nt: TGTGCCAGTAGTCCCCAGGGACGGAGGTACCATGGGGGCTACACCTTC
cdr3_aa: CASSPQGRRYHGGYTF

v_call: TRBV2
j_call: TRBJ2-3
d_call: NA
clone_size: many
cdr3_nt: TGTGCCAGCAAGCACAGAGCAGATACGCAGTATTTT
cdr3_aa: CASKHRADTQYF

v_call: TRBV4-2
j_call: TRBJ1-4
d_call: NA
clone_size: few
cdr3_nt: TGTGCCAGCAGCCCCCACCAGGGTAATGAAAAACTGTTTTTT
cdr3_aa: CASSPHQGNEKLFF

v_call: TRBV2
j_call: TRBJ2-1
d_call: NA
clone_size: many
cdr3_nt: TGTGCCAGCAGTGAGAGGGGGGCGGGTGAGCAGTTCTTC
cdr3_aa: CASSERGAGEQFF

v_call: TRBV20-1
j_call: TRBJ2-5
d_call: TRBD2
clone_size: NA
cdr3_nt: TGCAGTGCTAGCCTCGGGACTAGCGGGCACACCCCACACCAAGAGACCCAGTACTTC
cdr3_aa: CSASLGTSGHTPHQETQYF

v_call: TRBV19
j_call: TRBJ2-1
d_call: NA
clone_size: NA
cdr3_nt: TGTGCCAGTAGTATGGTACACAATGAGCAGTTCTTC
cdr3_aa: CASSMVHNEQFF

v_call: TRBV19
j_call: TRBJ2-1
d_call: TRBD2
clone_size: few
cdr3_nt: TGTGCCAGTAGCCGGTTTAGCGGGAGGGGCAATGAGCAGTTCTTC
cdr3_aa: CASSRFSGRGNEQFF

v_call: TRBV30
j_call: TRBJ1-2
d_call: NA
clone_size: NA
cdr3_nt: TGTGCCTGGAACGGCAGGGTGGGGTATGGCTACACCTTC
cdr3_aa: CAWNGRVGYGYTF

v_call: TRBV7-6
j_call: TRBJ2-5
d_call: TRBD1
clone_size: many
cdr3_nt: TGTGCCAGCAGCTCCATAGCTACAGGGGGCAGTGAGGAGACCCAGTACTTC
cdr3_aa: CASSSIATGGSEETQYF

v_call: TRBV12-3/TRBV12-4
j_call: TRBJ2-1
d_call: NA
clone_size: many
cdr3_nt: TGTGCCAGCAGACCCACAGGGATATCCTACAATGAGCAGTTCTTC
cdr3_aa: CASRPTGISYNEQFF

v_call: TRBV28
j_call: TRBJ2-7
d_call: TRBD2
clone_size: many
cdr3_nt: TGTGCCAGCAGCCTAGGGACTAGCGGGAGAATTCGCTACGAGCAGTACTTC
cdr3_aa: CASSLGTSGRIRYEQYF

v_call: TRBV11-3
j_call: TRBJ2-1
d_call: TRBD2
clone_size: many
cdr3_nt: TGTGCCAGCAGCTTAGATTTTAGCGGGAGAAATGAGCAGTTCTTC
cdr3_aa: CASSLDFSGRNEQFF

v_call: TRBV19
j_call: TRBJ1-6
d_call: NA
clone_size: few
cdr3_nt: TGTGCCAGTAGTATAACATCCTATGGGAATTCACCCCTCCACTTT
cdr3_aa: CASSITSYGNSPLHF

v_call: TRBV12-3/TRBV12-4
j_call: TRBJ1-4
d_call: NA
clone_size: NA
cdr3_nt: TGTGCCAGCAGTTTCGCGACAGCTAATGAAAAACTGTGTTTT
cdr3_aa: CASSFATANEKLCF

v_call: TRBV11-2
j_call: TRBJ2-2
d_call: TRBD2
clone_size: many
cdr3_nt: TGTGCCAGCAGCTTGAGACTAGCGGACAACACCGGGGAGCTGTTTTTT
cdr3_aa: CASSLRLADNTGELFF

v_call: TRBV28
j_call: TRBJ1-1
d_call: TRBD1
clone_size: many
cdr3_nt: TGTGCCAGCACGCAAGGGACAGGACTCCCTGAAGCTTTCTTT
cdr3_aa: CASTQGTGLPEAFF

v_call: TRBV5-1
j_call: TRBJ2-7
d_call: TRBD1
clone_size: few
cdr3_nt: TGCGCCAGCAGCATCGGACAGGGTCTCTACGAGCAGTACTTC
cdr3_aa: CASSIGQGLYEQYF

v_call: TRBV6-5
j_call: TRBJ1-2
d_call: NA
clone_size: NA
cdr3_nt: TGTGCCAGCAGTTCCCTTGGAGGGGAGCAATATGGCTACACCTTC
cdr3_aa: CASSSLGGEQYGYTF

v_call: TRBV6-1
j_call: TRBJ1-1
d_call: NA
clone_size: few
cdr3_nt: TGTGCCAGCAGCGGACCGGGGAACACTGAAGCTTTCTTT
cdr3_aa: CASSGPGNTEAFF

v_call: TRBV11-1
j_call: TRBJ2-1
d_call: NA
clone_size: many
cdr3_nt: TGTGCCAGCAGCTTAGCCGTCATCGGGGGTTACAATGAGCAGTTCTTC
cdr3_aa: CASSLAVIGGYNEQFF

v_call: TRBV7-9
j_call: TRBJ1-2
d_call: TRBD1
clone_size: NA
cdr3_nt: TGTGCCAGCAGCTTAACGGGACAGTTCTATGGCTACACCTTC
cdr3_aa: CASSLTGQFYGYTF